The rows below give T cell receptor beta chains drawn from one sample of a study of cytomegalovirus exposure and HLA in healthy donors. Some clones are missing from TCRdb's copy, which holds only in-frame ones; the method was immunoSEQ multiplex PCR. The sample records about 160,000 clones, roughly 80% being singletons. Material for sequencing was PBMCs. The receptors come from a male donor in good health and CMV-seropositive. CDR3s include the opening cysteine and the closing phenylalanine or tryptophan. Fields, in order: J gene, D gene, clone size, V gene, CDR3 protein, CDR3 DNA. A D gene is named only where the DNA matches it firmly. A clone size is listed for some rows: how often the clone was seen (once, few, many), or a class if it is expanded.

TRBJ1-2 | . | once | TRBV12-5 | CASSPGNYGYTF | TGTGCTAGTTCCCCGGGAAACTATGGCTACACCTTC
TRBJ2-3 | TRBD1 | few | TRBV12-5 | CASGLGQGFDTQYF | TGTGCTAGTGGTTTGGGACAGGGTTTCGATACGCAGTATTTT
TRBJ1-5 | TRBD1 | . | TRBV9 | CASSVSLLRQGAGDQPQHF | TGTGCCAGCAGCGTATCCCTATTGAGACAGGGGGCGGGAGATCAGCCCCAGCATTTT
TRBJ1-2 | . | few | TRBV30 | CAWSAPLGPPDYGYTF | TGTGCCTGGAGTGCACCTCTGGGGCCCCCAGACTATGGCTACACCTTC
TRBJ2-7 | TRBD1 | . | TRBV18 | CASSPPGQIYEQYF | TGTGCCAGCTCACCACCGGGACAGATTTACGAGCAGTACTTC
TRBJ2-1 | . | . | TRBV29-1 | CSVDHSTYNEQFF | TGCAGCGTAGACCACAGCACCTACAATGAGCAGTTCTTC
TRBJ1-2 | . | . | TRBV7-9 | CASSFTANYGYTF | TGTGCCAGCAGCTTTACAGCTAACTATGGCTACACCTTC
TRBJ2-7 | . | few | TRBV7-9 | CASSLIVKQKAAYEQYF | TGTGCCAGCAGCTTAATTGTCAAGCAGAAGGCGGCATACGAGCAGTACTTC
TRBJ2-1 | TRBD2 | . | TRBV7-2 | CASSRVPAGGENEQFF | TGTGCCAGCAGCCGAGTCCCAGCGGGAGGTGAAAATGAGCAGTTCTTC
TRBJ2-7 | . | few | TRBV30 | CAWTAGLSNYEQYF | TGTGCCTGGACGGCGGGACTTTCGAACTACGAGCAGTACTTC
TRBJ2-5 | . | once | TRBV13 | CASSSKETQYF | TGTGCCAGCAGCTCTAAAGAGACCCAGTACTTC
TRBJ2-2 | . | . | TRBV7-9 | CASRRRETGELFF | TGTGCCAGCAGGCGGAGGGAAACCGGGGAGCTGTTTTTT
TRBJ1-2 | . | . | TRBV27 | CASSYGPLHYGYTF | TGTGCCAGCAGTTATGGCCCCTTGCACTATGGCTACACCTTC
TRBJ1-5 | . | . | TRBV6-5 | CASSPTGGRQPQHF | TGTGCCAGCAGCCCAACGGGGGGAAGGCAGCCCCAGCATTTT
TRBJ2-4 | TRBD1 | . | TRBV19 | CASSRGGGLGGSQYF | TGTGCCAGTAGTAGAGGGGGCGGTTTAGGGGGCAGTCAGTACTTC
TRBJ1-2 | . | . | TRBV27 | CARTGGYTF | TGTGCCAGGACTGGTGGCTACACCTTC
TRBJ1-2 | TRBD1 | . | TRBV27 | CASSLYGQGGGYGYTF | TGTGCCAGCAGTTTATATGGACAGGGAGGAGGCTATGGCTACACCTTC
TRBJ2-7 | TRBD2 | . | TRBV9 | CASSVSDQRGTYEQYF | TGTGCCAGCAGCGTCTCAGACCAGCGGGGGACCTACGAGCAGTACTTC
TRBJ1-5 | . | . | TRBV5-3 | CARSGNCPGTTSNQPQHF | TGTGCCAGAAGCGGAAATTGTCCCGGGACAACCAGCAATCAGCCCCAGCATTTT
TRBJ2-3 | . | . | TRBV10-3 | CAISALGSTDTQYF | TGTGCCATCAGTGCCCTAGGAAGCACAGATACGCAGTATTTT
TRBJ2-7 | . | . | TRBV25-1 | CASSSQGNEQYF | TGTGCCAGCAGCAGTCAGGGAAACGAGCAGTACTTC
TRBJ2-1 | TRBD2 | . | TRBV2 | CASRGSNSGGGGIEQFF | TGTGCCAGCAGGGGCTCGAATTCGGGAGGGGGGGGTATCGAGCAGTTCTTC